Presented here are 8 T cell receptor beta chains from one specimen sequenced in a study of OX40 agonist ivuxolimab in advanced cancers. TCRdb's table, derived via immunoSEQ multiplex PCR, lists solely in-frame clones and lacks some. The sample consists of tens of thousands of clones, roughly 83% of them appearing once. The source was CD4+ or CD8+ T cells sorted from blood, collected in a trial of the OX40 agonist ivuxolimab. The receptors were sampled from an adult with an advanced solid tumor such as melanoma, head and neck, liver or kidney cancer.

This clone was seen just once. This chain links TRBV9 with TRBJ1-6, with 7 bases aligning to TRBD1. After removal of 4 bases from V and 10 bases from J, the junction contained 11 bases not matched to a gene. Germline assignment: CDR1 SGDLS and CDR2 YYNGEE. The CDR3 is made up of 15 amino acids. The CDR3 DNA reads as TGTGCCAGCAGCACCCGACAGGGTGGTAAATCACCCCTCCACTTT. Protein: CASSTRQGGKSPLHF.

CDR3: CASSKRQGSTEAFF. For the CDR3, the DNA is TGTGCCAGCAGCAAACGACAGGGGAGCACTGAAGCTTTCTTT. V is TRBV9 and J is TRBJ1-1, with TRBD1 matching 8 bases. Trimming took 4 bases from V and 4 from J; bases not matched to a gene: 6. This CDR3 has 14 residues. Germline CDR1 and CDR2: SGDLS and YYNGEE.

The CDR3 DNA reads as TGTGCCAGTACGGGCTCAACGAATCAGCCCCAGCATTTT. Protein product: CASTGSTNQPQHF. The chain is built from TRBV19 and TRBJ1-5; D unresolved. The CDR3 is 13 residues long. The germline CDR1 and CDR2 sequences are LNHDA and SQIVND (reference sequence). Trimming took 7 bases from V and 4 from J, leaving 11 bases between them.

The rearrangement uses TRBV19 and TRBJ1-1; a possible D gene is TRBD1 (5 bases). CDR1 and CDR2 from the germline V gene are LNHDA and SQIVND (reference sequence). V lost 7 bases to trimming and J lost 2 bases, with 14 bases between them. The CDR3 contains 14 residues. The CDR3 DNA reads TGTGCCAGTACCATAGGACAATTTAACACTGAAGCTTTCTTT. It encodes CASTIGQFNTEAFF.

This chain connects TRBV2 to TRBJ2-7, with D possibly TRBD1 on 5 matching bases. With 2 bases removed from V and 4 bases from J, the gap between germline ends came to 12 bases. Germline CDR1 SNHLY, CDR2 FYNNEI. The CDR3 is made up of 14 amino acids. The CDR3 sequence is CASSEYRQNYEQYF. CDR3 coding DNA: TGTGCCAGCAGTGAATATCGACAGAATTACGAGCAGTACTTC. Combining the CDR3 with reference TRBV2 and TRBJ2-7 gives the whole variable domain EPEVTQTPSHQVTQMGQEVILRCVPISNHLYFYWYRQILGQKVEFLVSFYNNEISEKSEIFDDQFSVERPDGSNFTLKIRSTKLEDSAMYFCASSEYRQNYEQYFGPGTRLTVT.

The chain is built from TRBV11-2 and TRBJ1-5; TRBD1 is a possible D gene (5 bases). Germline V gene sequence: CDR1 SGHAT, CDR2 FQNNGV. V was clipped by 1 base and J by 2 bases, with 9 bases between them. The CDR3 covers 15 residues. The CDR3: CASSLVGGGNQPQHF. CDR3 in DNA: TGTGCCAGCAGCTTAGTGGGGGGAGGCAATCAGCCCCAGCATTTT.

The chain is built from TRBV7-2 and TRBJ2-3, with no clear D. V was pared by 7 bases and J by 2 bases, with 10 bases between. CDR3 length equals 13 residues. In germline, CDR1 is SGHTA, CDR2 FQGNSA. The CDR3 reads CASNSRVTDTQYF. In nucleotides, the CDR3 is TGTGCCAGCAACTCCCGCGTCACAGATACGCAGTATTTT.

V usage is TRBV18 and J usage is TRBJ2-7; D is uncertain. The CDR3 length is 11 residues. V was clipped by 3 bases and J by 6 bases, with 6 bases between them. Germline V lookup: CDR1 KGHSH, CDR2 LQKENI. This chain's CDR3 is CASSPLVEQYF. In DNA, the CDR3 is TGTGCCAGCTCACCCCTCGTCGAGCAGTACTTC.